The T cell receptor (beta chain) under discussion was sequenced for a study of T cells in Graves' hyperthyroidism and ophthalmopathy. Duration under 3 months, a NOSPECS grade of at least 4, and a Clinical Activity Score of at least 3 characterized the ophthalmopathy patients. CDR3 length: 12 amino acids. Germline values: CDR1 DFQATT, CDR2 SNEGSKA (reference sequence). The investigators amplified TCR beta CDR3 regions from RNA transcripts. A first-round RT-PCR of the TCR CDR3 used the HTBI primer set. TCRdb reprocessed the multiplex PCR reads via MiXCR and lists one record per CDR3 protein. This sample has under 350,000 distinct CDR3 sequences, with 15% to 20% found just once.

This sequence was found in a woman aged 60 to 75 with Graves' ophthalmopathy. The chain recombines TRBV20-1 with TRBJ1-6; tentative D call: TRBD1 (6 bases). Sequences were obtained from blood. In DNA form, the CDR3 reads TGCAGCGCGACGGACAGTAATTCACCCCTCCACTTT. It is translated as CSATDSNSPLHF.